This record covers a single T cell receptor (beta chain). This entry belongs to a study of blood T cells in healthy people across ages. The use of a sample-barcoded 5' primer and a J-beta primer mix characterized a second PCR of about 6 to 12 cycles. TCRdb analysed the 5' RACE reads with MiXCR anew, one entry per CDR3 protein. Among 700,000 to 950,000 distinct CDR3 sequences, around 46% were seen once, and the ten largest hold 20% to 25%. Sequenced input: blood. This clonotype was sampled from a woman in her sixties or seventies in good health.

The CDR3: CSAPTLPPTSYTQYF. The CDR3 DNA reads TGCAGTGCTCCGACGCTGCCACCGACCTCCTATACGCAGTATTTT. V gene TRBV20-1 combines with J gene TRBJ2-3; D is ambiguous. Trimming removed 5 bases from V and 7 bases from J, with 22 bases in between. Germline-derived CDR1 and CDR2 are DFQATT and SNEGSKA (reference sequence). There are 15 residues in the CDR3.